This TCR beta chain was identified in a study of identical twins. TCRdb recomputed calls from the 5' RACE reads with MiXCR, one row per CDR3 protein. The sample yields 500,000 or so distinct CDR3 sequences, approximately 14% seen once. There are 13 residues in the CDR3. Trimming removed 5 bases at V and 8 bases at J, with 16 bases between. Germline V gene data show CDR1 as SGHRS and CDR2 as YFSETQ. At least ten counts were recorded for this clonotype. These data also formed part of another study, on yellow fever vaccine responses in identical twins.

Sequenced sample: CD4+ T cells sorted from blood. This TCR derives from a young woman in good health. The V gene is TRBV5-1, the J gene TRBJ1-2; D is uncertain. The DNA for the CDR3 is TGCGCCAGCAGACCGGACGGGGTGGACGGCTACACCTTC. Translating it yields CASRPDGVDGYTF.